Listed here are 2 T cell receptor beta chains from one sample, sequenced in a study of vaccination and CD4 T cells after COVID-19. Scientists ran DNA taken from cultured CD4+ T cells through the Oncomine TCR Beta short-read assay for sequencing. TCRdb recomputed calls from the PCR reads with MiXCR, one row per CDR3 protein. The sample yields about 14,000 distinct CDR3 sequences, 50% to 55% seen once. Treatment of the sample: approximately 11-day PBMC culture with coronavirus spike peptide pools or control peptides (ViraFEST assay). No antigen is known for these receptors. The specimen sequenced was CD4+ T cells from blood, cultured in vitro. These TCRs come from a human donor who had recovered from COVID-19.

The chain employs TRBV7-9 and TRBJ2-4, with no clear D. Germline assignment: CDR1 SEHNR and CDR2 FQNEAQ (reference sequence). CDR3 size: 14 residues. Deletions cut 5 bases from V and 7 bases from J, with 15 bases between. In DNA, the CDR3 is TGTGCCAGCAGCCCAAAGGCGGTGGTCAACATTCAGTACTTC. Translated: CASSPKAVVNIQYF.

This chain joins TRBV7-2 and TRBJ2-4; TRBD1 matches 10 bases. The V gene's germline CDR1 is SGHTA and CDR2 FQGNSA. CDR3 size: 15 residues. V shed 5 bases and J 7 bases; nucleotides not matched to a gene: 8. CDR3 amino acids: CASSPRDRGHNIQYF. The CDR3 nucleotides are TGTGCCAGCAGCCCCAGGGACAGGGGTCATAACATTCAGTACTTC.